The 19 T cell receptor beta chains listed next were all sequenced from one sample in a study of graft-versus-host responses after intestinal transplantation. Here immunoSEQ multiplex PCR was the method, and the copy in TCRdb shows in-frame clones only, minus some. Of 40,000 or so clones detected, approximately 96% appear once; the ten largest clones hold approximately 0.8%. The sequences come from PBMCs, collected 16 days after intestinal transplant. Receptors originate from a human patient who received an intestinal transplant, so some T cells may come from the graft donor.

DNA of the CDR3: TGTGCCAGCAGCTTGGAAGGGTCGGGGTATAGCAATCAGCCCCAGCATTTT. Translation: CASSLEGSGYSNQPQHF. This chain uses TRBV5-6 with TRBJ1-5, with D unclear. This CDR3 region has 17 residues. Trimming removed 0 bases from V and 0 bases from J, with 13 bases in between. Germline V gene sequence: CDR1 SGHDT, CDR2 YYEEEE. Complete variable domain (other parts from reference TRBV5-6 and TRBJ1-5): DAGVTQSPTHLIKTRGQQVTLRCSPKSGHDTVSWYQQALGQGPQFIFQYYEEEERQRGNFPDRFSGHQFPNYSSELNVNALLLGDSALYLCASSLEGSGYSNQPQHFGDGTRLSIL.

V gene TRBV5-1 combines with J gene TRBJ2-1, with 7 bases matching TRBD2. The CDR3 is made up of 14 amino acids. CDR1 and CDR2 (germline): SGHRS, YFSETQ. V was clipped by 3 bases and J by 3 bases; unmatched bases: 3. CDR3 DNA sequence: TGCGCCAGCAGCTGGCGGGACTACTACAATGAGCAGTTCTTC. Residues: CASSWRDYYNEQFF.

The rearrangement uses TRBV21-1 and TRBJ2-7; TRBD1 is the table's D call, not checked against the DNA. TRBV21-1 is a recognized pseudogene. This CDR3 is built from 14 residues. The CDR3, as DNA: TGTGCCAGCAGCAAGAAGACAGGGCTTTGCGAGCAGTACTTC. Amino acids: CASSKKTGLCEQYF.

The rearrangement uses TRBV6-5 and TRBJ1-1, with D uncertain. The CDR3 covers 13 residues. Deletions cut 5 bases from V and 0 bases from J, with 7 bases between. Germline V gene lookup returns CDR1 MNHEY and CDR2 SVGAGI. The CDR3 nucleotides are TGTGCCAGCAGTATTACCGTGAACACTGAAGCTTTCTTT. It codes for CASSITVNTEAFF.

The chain has TRBV30 and TRBJ2-7; D unclear. The CDR3 loop spans 12 amino acids. CDR1 is GTSNPN and CDR2 is SVGIG in the germline V gene (reference sequence). V was shortened by 2 bases and J by 3 bases, with 8 bases between the two germline ends. CDR3 nucleotides: TGTGCCTGGAGTATAAGCGACTACGAGCAGTACTTC. Translating gives CAWSISDYEQYF.

This clone was detected once. V and J are TRBV19 and TRBJ2-3; TRBD2 aligns across 11 bases. With V trimmed by 4 bases and J by 3 bases, 3 bases remained unmatched. Germline assignment: CDR1 LNHDA and CDR2 SQIVND (reference sequence). This CDR3 has 15 residues. The CDR3 region is CASSTTSGTTDTQYF. Here the CDR3 DNA reads TGTGCCAGTAGTACGACTAGCGGGACAACAGATACGCAGTATTTT.

The V gene is TRBV7-6, the J gene TRBJ2-3; D is unclear. Germline V lookup: CDR1 SGHVS, CDR2 FNYEAQ. The CDR3 totals 14 residues. The V end lost 6 bases, the J end lost 8 bases, and 18 bases lay between the germline ends. The chain's CDR3 is CASSSSPNPATQYF. The CDR3 bases are TGTGCCAGCAGTTCCAGTCCTAACCCTGCTACGCAGTATTTT.

V is TRBV9 and J is TRBJ2-3; TRBD1 matches at 9 bases. Trimming took 4 bases from V and 2 from J; bases not matched to a gene: 5. Germline V gene lookup returns CDR1 SGDLS and CDR2 YYNGEE. This CDR3 spans 15 amino acids. The chain's CDR3 is CASSYRTGATDTQYF. As DNA, the CDR3 is TGTGCCAGCAGCTACCGGACAGGGGCCACAGATACGCAGTATTTT.

The chain combines TRBV4-3 with TRBJ2-5; D gene ambiguous. CDR3 length equals 12 residues. The germline CDR1 and CDR2 sequences are LGHNA and YSLEER. With 0 bases removed from V and 5 bases from J, the gap between germline ends came to 4 bases. The CDR3 reads CASSQDRETQYF. The CDR3 DNA sequence: TGCGCCAGCAGCCAAGATCGGGAGACCCAGTACTTC.

The rearrangement joins TRBV11-2 to TRBJ2-7, with D possibly TRBD1 on 6 matching bases. The germline gives CDR1 SGHAT, CDR2 FQNNGV. Trimming shortened V by 1 base and J by 4 bases, and 17 bases separated the two germline ends. The CDR3 is 16 amino acids. The CDR3 is CASSLVVGQLPYEQYF. The CDR3 nucleotides read TGTGCCAGCAGCTTAGTGGTCGGACAGCTACCGTACGAGCAGTACTTC. The variable domain in full, with the rest retrieved from reference TRBV11-2 and TRBJ2-7, is EAGVAQSPRYKIIEKRQSVAFWCNPISGHATLYWYQQILGQGPKLLIQFQNNGVVDDSQLPKDRFSAERLKGVDSTLKIQPAKLEDSAVYLCASSLVVGQLPYEQYFGPGTRLTVT.

J is TRBJ1-2 and V is TRBV7-9; 9 bases fit TRBD1. The V and J ends lost 5 bases and 6 bases, in that order; junction bases with no gene match: 7. The CDR3 consists of 14 residues. Germline V CDR1 and CDR2: SEHNR, FQNEAQ (reference sequence). The CDR3 DNA reads as TGTGCCAGCAGCGCGGCCGGGACAGGGAATGGCTACACCTTC. Its translation is CASSAAGTGNGYTF. The full variable domain, its missing parts supplied by reference TRBV7-9 and TRBJ1-2, is DTGVSQNPRHKITKRGQNVTFRCDPISEHNRLYWYRQTLGQGPEFLTYFQNEAQLEKSRLLSDRFSAERPKGSFSTLEIQRTEQGDSAMYLCASSAAGTGNGYTFGSGTRLTVV.

The chain links TRBV4-3 to TRBJ2-7; TRBD1 matches at 7 bases. Trimming at V came to 0 bases and at J to 0 bases, leaving 5 bases not matched to a gene. Germline loops: CDR1 LGHNA, CDR2 YSLEER. The CDR3 runs 16 residues. The CDR3 reads CASSQDGTATSYEQYF. CDR3 DNA: TGCGCCAGCAGCCAAGATGGGACAGCGACCTCCTACGAGCAGTACTTC.

V usage is TRBV7-9 and J usage is TRBJ2-1, with no clear D. The CDR3 is 12 amino acids. CDR1 is SEHNR and CDR2 is FQNEAQ in the germline V gene (reference sequence). The germline V and J ends were trimmed by 1 base and 7 bases, with 5 bases remaining between them. The CDR3 sequence: CASSLERNEQFF. The CDR3 region has the DNA TGTGCCAGCAGCTTAGAAAGGAATGAGCAGTTCTTC.

Of note for this clone: An end of the junction does not agree with germline; a read error may underlie this. The chain employs TRBV7-9 and TRBJ2-1; D is unresolved. CDR3 length equals 16 residues. CDR1 is SEHNR and CDR2 is FQNEAQ in the germline V gene (reference sequence). The CDR3 region has the DNA TGTGCCAGCAGCAGAATCGGGTTTAATCCTGTTAATGAGCAGCTCTTC. Translating it yields CASSRIGFNPVNEQLF.

V and J are TRBV9 and TRBJ2-6; D is uncertain. Looked up from germline, CDR1 is SGDLS and CDR2 is YYNGEE. Trimming pared 1 base from V and 1 base from J, leaving 12 bases between. The CDR3 loop spans 17 amino acids. The chain's CDR3 is CASSVPRRGSGANVLTF. The CDR3 DNA reads TGTGCCAGCAGCGTACCTAGGCGAGGTTCTGGGGCCAACGTCCTGACTTTC. Variable domain in full (rest from reference TRBV9 and TRBJ2-6): DSGVTQTPKHLITATGQRVTLRCSPRSGDLSVYWYQQSLDQGLQFLIQYYNGEERAKGNILERFSAQQFPDLHSELNLSSLELGDSALYFCASSVPRRGSGANVLTFGAGSRLTVL.

V and J are TRBV5-1 and TRBJ2-6; no clear D. The CDR3 spans 13 residues. The germline V gene has CDR1 SGHRS and CDR2 YFSETQ. Trimming took 5 bases from V and 2 from J, leaving 5 bases between them. The CDR3 sequence is CASSWTGANVLTF. DNA for the CDR3: TGCGCCAGCAGTTGGACTGGGGCCAACGTCCTGACTTTC.

The rearrangement joins TRBV7-9 to TRBJ2-7; D call uncertain. V dropped 2 bases and J dropped 7 bases, with 6 bases sitting between them. The CDR3 runs 11 residues. Germline CDR1 is SEHNR and CDR2 is FQNEAQ (reference sequence). DNA of the CDR3: TGTGCCAGCAGCTTAACCGCGGAGCAGTACTTC. It codes for CASSLTAEQYF.

The chain recombines TRBV28 with TRBJ1-4; D is possibly TRBD1 (5 bases). This CDR3 comprises 14 residues. V was cut by 7 bases and J by 5 bases, with 14 bases left in between. The germline V gene encodes CDR1 MDHEN and CDR2 SYDVKM. CDR3 sequence reads: CASKPGPPNEKLFF. The CDR3 region has the DNA TGTGCCAGCAAACCGGGACCGCCGAATGAAAAACTGTTTTTT.

The V call is TRBV7-9, the J call TRBJ2-2; a weak D match, TRBD1 (6 bases). The CDR3 contains 16 residues. V lost 6 bases and J lost 0, with 14 bases in between. The V gene's germline CDR1 is SEHNR and CDR2 FQNEAQ (reference sequence). Here the CDR3 reads CASRQYRDTNTGELFF. The CDR3 bases are TGTGCCAGCAGACAATACAGGGATACGAACACCGGGGAGCTGTTTTTT.